The 24 T cell receptor beta chains presented below share a single source sample, sequenced in a study of T cell responses to AZD1222 COVID-19 vaccine. Data came from immunoSEQ multiplex PCR; TCRdb stores just in-frame clones and leaves some out. The table lists approximately 89,000 clones, approximately 90% of them singletons. This sample comprised peripheral blood, obtained on day 0 of AZD1222 vaccination. These receptor sequences come from an adult in good health.

In regard to this clone: A read error may account for a junction end that differs from germline. The CDR3, as DNA: TGTGCCAGCAGCCCCCACGTATGGGGCACTGAAGGGGGCTATACCTTC. Its translation is CASSPHVWGTEGGYTF. The V gene is TRBV11-2, the J gene TRBJ1-2; 7 bases map to TRBD1. Germline CDR1 and CDR2: SGHAT and FQNNGV. CDR3 length: 16 residues.

This clone was seen just once. The chain has TRBV5-6 and TRBJ2-5; D unresolved. Trimming left V 0 bases short and J 1 base short, with 7 bases between. The CDR3 sequence is 14 residues long. Per the germline V gene, CDR1 is SGHDT and CDR2 is YYEEEE. CDR3 protein: CASSLGLSQETQYF. CDR3 DNA sequence: TGTGCCAGCAGCTTGGGACTGAGCCAAGAGACCCAGTACTTC.

This clone showed up just once. This chain links TRBV7-9 with TRBJ2-4; 12 nucleotides match TRBD1. The CDR3 covers 18 residues. Germline V gene data show CDR1 as SEHNR and CDR2 as FQNEAQ (reference sequence). V gave up 7 bases and J gave up 3 bases; unmatched junction bases: 13. The CDR3 loop is CASTKGTGGSLGKNIQYF. CDR3 nucleotide sequence: TGTGCCAGCACAAAAGGGACAGGGGGCTCCCTGGGCAAAAACATTCAGTACTTC.

This chain joins TRBV3-1 (or the pseudogene TRBV3-2) and TRBJ2-2, with 9 bases fitting TRBD1. V dropped 4 bases and J dropped 15; count of bases not matched to a gene: 12. The CDR3 has 14 amino acids. Germline V gene lookup returns CDR1 LGHDT and CDR2 YNNKEL (reference sequence). The CDR3 sequence is CASSPTLTGGGLFF. The CDR3 DNA is TGTGCCAGCAGCCCTACCTTAACAGGGGGCGGGTTGTTTTTT.

The chain carries TRBV9 and TRBJ2-5; D is ambiguous. The V end was cut by 4 bases, the J end by 1 base, with 11 bases between. The CDR3 is made up of 14 amino acids. Germline lookup yields CDR1 SGDLS and CDR2 YYNGEE. The CDR3 loop reads CASSHGRAQETQYF. The CDR3 nucleotides read TGTGCCAGCAGCCACGGACGGGCCCAAGAGACCCAGTACTTC.

The V and J genes are TRBV12-3 or TRBV12-4 and TRBJ2-3; D gene ambiguous. The CDR3 runs 12 residues. With 5 bases removed from V and 9 bases from J, the gap between germline ends came to 12 bases. The chain's CDR3 is CASSTTHETQYF. CDR3 coding DNA: TGTGCCAGCAGTACGACCCATGAAACGCAGTATTTT.

V is TRBV6-2 or TRBV6-3 and J is TRBJ2-1; D gene ambiguous. Deletions cut 8 bases from V and 5 bases from J, with 10 bases between. The germline gives CDR1 MNHEY, CDR2 SVGEGT. The CDR3 covers 12 residues. The CDR3 DNA reads as TGTGCCAGCTGCCTCTTGGACAATGAGCAGTTCTTC. It yields the protein CASCLLDNEQFF.

CDR3: CASRTQGDTGELFF. DNA of the CDR3: TGTGCCAGTAGGACTCAGGGGGACACCGGGGAGCTGTTTTTT. V usage is TRBV19 and J usage is TRBJ2-2, with TRBD1 matching over 7 bases. Germline trimming cut 6 bases from V and 3 bases from J; bases unmatched to any gene: 4. The germline gives CDR1 LNHDA, CDR2 SQIVND (reference sequence). The CDR3 runs to 14 residues.

The chain links TRBV18 to TRBJ2-7, with 8 bases lining up with TRBD1. The germline gives CDR1 KGHSH, CDR2 LQKENI. Losses at the gene ends were 3 bases for V and 2 bases for J; bases not matched to a gene: 9. The CDR3 is 16 residues long. CDR3 loop: CASSPSQGARPYEQYF. CDR3 DNA: TGTGCCAGCTCACCCTCCCAGGGGGCGCGCCCCTACGAGCAGTACTTC.

The genes are TRBV7-8 and TRBJ2-5; D ambiguous. V was trimmed by 2 bases and J by 2 bases, leaving 9 bases between them. Germline CDR1 and CDR2: SGHVS and FQNEAQ. This CDR3 has 14 amino acids. The CDR3 bases are TGTGCCAGCAGCTTAATGCTATCACAAGAGACCCAGTACTTC. It encodes CASSLMLSQETQYF.

This rearrangement joins TRBV7-2 to TRBJ1-6; D is undetermined. V lost 0 bases and J 7 bases, leaving 7 bases between the germline ends. The length of the CDR3 is 14 residues. CDR1 SGHTA and CDR2 FQGNSA come from the germline V gene. The DNA for the CDR3 is TGTGCCAGCAGCTTAGCGATAAAGAATTCACCCCTCCACTTT. Translation: CASSLAIKNSPLHF.

The CDR3 reads CASSENLNTEAFF. CDR3 in DNA: TGCGCCAGCAGTGAAAACTTGAACACTGAAGCTTTCTTT. The chain combines TRBV10-1 with TRBJ1-1, with D uncertain. The CDR3 is made up of 13 amino acids. Trimming removed 3 bases at V and 0 bases at J, with 5 bases between. CDR1 WNHNN and CDR2 SYGVQD come from the germline V gene (reference sequence).

This chain joins TRBV7-3 and TRBJ2-2; D is unresolved. Trimming took off 1 base at V and 0 bases at J, with 9 bases between the two ends. Looked up from germline, CDR1 is SGHTA and CDR2 is FQGTGA. The CDR3 extends over 16 amino acids. In DNA, the CDR3 is TGTGCCAGCAGCTTAAACTCGCGCGCGAACACCGGGGAGCTGTTTTTT. Translation gives CASSLNSRANTGELFF.

The chain recombines TRBV28 with TRBJ2-2, with D uncertain. V gave up 2 bases and J gave up 5 bases, with 12 bases separating them. CDR1 is MDHEN and CDR2 is SYDVKM in the germline V gene. This CDR3 comprises 15 residues. The CDR3 loop reads CASSLASIGTGELFF. The CDR3 DNA is TGTGCCAGCAGTTTAGCGTCAATTGGGACCGGGGAGCTGTTTTTT.

A remark on this clone: The sample has other DNA sequences that encode this CDR3 too. The chain carries TRBV12-3 or TRBV12-4 and TRBJ1-1, with D unclear. The CDR3 has 13 amino acids. Trimming pared 3 bases from V and 1 base from J, leaving 6 bases between. In DNA form, the CDR3 reads TGTGCCAGCAGTTTCGGCAGGAACACTGAAGCTTTCTTT. It specifies CASSFGRNTEAFF.

This chain connects TRBV2 to TRBJ1-5, with 7 bases aligning to TRBD1. With V trimmed by 7 bases and J by 5 bases, 5 bases remained unmatched. The length of the CDR3 is 13 residues. CDR1 and CDR2 (germline): SNHLY, FYNNEI. The CDR3 spells CASNRDRDQPQHF. The DNA of the CDR3 is TGTGCCAGCAATAGGGACAGAGATCAGCCCCAGCATTTT.

The chain links TRBV7-9 to TRBJ2-1; 11 positions match TRBD2. The CDR3 sequence is 15 residues long. In germline, CDR1 is SEHNR, CDR2 FQNEAQ (reference sequence). V gave up 8 bases and J gave up 7 bases; unmatched junction bases: 10. CDR3 coding DNA: TGTGCCAGCCACCCGTGGGCTAGCGGGAGGAATGAGCAGTTCTTC. As protein: CASHPWASGRNEQFF. Variable domain in full (rest from reference TRBV7-9 and TRBJ2-1): DTGVSQNPRHKITKRGQNVTFRCDPISEHNRLYWYRQTLGQGPEFLTYFQNEAQLEKSRLLSDRFSAERPKGSFSTLEIQRTEQGDSAMYLCASHPWASGRNEQFFGPGTRLTVL.

With regard to this clone: The sample holds other DNA sequences that translate to the same CDR3. The rearrangement links TRBV30 to TRBJ2-3, with D unresolved. CDR1 and CDR2 from the germline V gene are GTSNPN and SVGIG (reference sequence). The CDR3 runs 13 residues. The V end lost 0 bases, the J end lost 6 bases, and 10 bases lay between the germline ends. DNA of the CDR3: TGTGCCTGGAGTGTCCGGTTACGGGATACGCAGTATTTT. This encodes CAWSVRLRDTQYF.

The chain links TRBV12-3 or TRBV12-4 to TRBJ1-2, with 7 bases aligning to TRBD1. V was clipped by 5 bases and J by 3 bases; unmatched bases: 3. This CDR3 contains 13 residues. CDR3 in amino acids: CASSLGTDYGYTF. The DNA of the CDR3 is TGTGCCAGCAGTCTCGGGACAGACTATGGCTACACCTTC.

The chain carries TRBV29-1 and TRBJ1-2, with D unclear. This CDR3 is built from 12 residues. Germline-derived CDR1 and CDR2 are SQVTM and ANQGSEA. V was clipped by 4 bases and J by 8 bases, with 14 bases between them. Written as DNA, the CDR3 is TGCAGCGTTGGCCAGGCCATGGGCGGCTACACCTTC. This sequence encodes CSVGQAMGGYTF.

The rearrangement uses TRBV30 and TRBJ2-5, with a possible D match to TRBD1 (6 bases). V lost 5 bases and J 4 bases, leaving 11 bases between the germline ends. The CDR3 runs 12 residues. The germline V gene has CDR1 GTSNPN and CDR2 SVGIG (reference sequence). The CDR3 DNA reads TGTGCCTGGGCACAGGGACGAGAGACCCAGTACTTC. This encodes CAWAQGRETQYF.

This clone has only a few counts. This chain joins TRBV27 and TRBJ2-7, with 9 bases lining up with TRBD2. This CDR3 has 15 residues. Unmatched junction bases numbered 3, after V lost 3 bases and J lost 0 bases. Germline V gene data show CDR1 as MNHEY and CDR2 as SMNVEV (reference sequence). CDR3 nucleotide sequence: TGTGCCAGCAGTTTTAGCGGGAGCCTCTCCTACGAGCAGTACTTC. This encodes CASSFSGSLSYEQYF.

CDR3 nucleotide sequence: TGTGCCAGCAGCTTATTAGTCGGGAATAATTCACCCCTCCACTTT. It specifies CASSLLVGNNSPLHF. The rearrangement uses TRBV7-2 and TRBJ1-6; D is unclear. CDR3 length: 15 residues. Trimming removed 2 bases at V and 5 bases at J, with 10 bases between. Germline lookup yields CDR1 SGHTA and CDR2 FQGNSA.

This clone came up once. The rearrangement links TRBV27 to TRBJ1-1; D call uncertain. The CDR3 has 14 residues. V dropped 5 bases and J dropped 0 bases, with 10 bases sitting between them. Germline V gene lookup returns CDR1 MNHEY and CDR2 SMNVEV (reference sequence). The CDR3 spells CASSRWAVNTEAFF. In DNA, the CDR3 is TGTGCCAGCAGTCGATGGGCCGTGAACACTGAAGCTTTCTTT.